A single sample is the source of the 10 T cell receptor beta chains below, sequenced in a study of glioma-infiltrating T cells after dendritic cell vaccination (dated by TCRdb to 2015 to 2016). The intended sense of this specimen's time point label: after dendritic cell vaccination, including at tumor progression/relapse. Receptor libraries were prepared by the immunoSEQ multiplex PCR assay. TCRdb carries this immuneACCESS record with in-frame sequences only. Its versions omit some clonotypes, under half of them owing to an unresolved V gene in the studies checked, with the rest unexplained. Within this sample are approximately 46,000 clones, with approximately 91% of them counted one time only. Clones ranked in the top ten supply less than 6.5% of the sample. Sequencing was performed on blood, taken after dendritic cell vaccination. The receptors come from a human donor with glioblastoma.

The chain has TRBV9 and TRBJ1-3; D is unresolved. Per germline, CDR1 SGDLS and CDR2 YYNGEE. Trimming took 3 bases from V and 4 from J, leaving 14 bases between them. The CDR3 covers 15 residues. CDR3 loop: CASSGEGMSGNTIYF. The CDR3 DNA follows: TGTGCCAGCAGCGGGGAGGGTATGTCCGGAAACACCATATATTTT.

This clone appeared a few times. The J gene is TRBJ1-1, the V gene TRBV27; 7 bases are a match to TRBD1. The CDR3 sequence is 14 residues long. V was clipped by 4 bases and J by 4 bases; unmatched bases: 6. Germline CDR1 is MNHEY and CDR2 is SMNVEV (reference sequence). The CDR3 nucleotides read TGTGCCAGCAGTTCTTCCAGGGGGAGCACTGAAGCTTTCTTT. Translated: CASSSSRGSTEAFF.

This CDR3 reads CASSLARGSGETQYF. As DNA, the CDR3 is TGCGCCAGCAGCTTGGCCAGGGGGTCGGGGGAGACCCAGTACTTC. The chain carries TRBV5-1 and TRBJ2-5; 7 bases agree with TRBD1. Germline V gene data show CDR1 as SGHRS and CDR2 as YFSETQ. The CDR3 loop spans 15 amino acids. Trimming at V came to 0 bases and at J to 5 bases, leaving 7 bases not matched to a gene.

The V gene is TRBV18, the J gene TRBJ1-2, with D unclear. CDR3 length: 13 residues. The germline CDR1 and CDR2 sequences are KGHSH and LQKENI. V dropped 2 bases and J dropped 3 bases, with 7 bases sitting between them. This CDR3 reads CASSPEADYGYTF. The CDR3 DNA is TGTGCCAGCTCACCAGAAGCTGACTATGGCTACACCTTC.

The rearrangement joins TRBV4-1 to TRBJ2-7; TRBD2 agrees at 10 bases. The CDR3 totals 15 residues. Germline CDR1 reads MGHRA; CDR2 reads YSYEKL. After removal of 4 bases from V and 7 bases from J, the junction contained 10 bases not matched to a gene. The CDR3: CASSLTPLAGWEQYF. The CDR3 DNA is TGCGCCAGCAGCCTGACGCCACTAGCGGGATGGGAGCAGTACTTC.

This chain links TRBV18 with TRBJ1-2, with TRBD1 identical over 8 bases. This CDR3 has 13 amino acids. Looked up from germline, CDR1 is KGHSH and CDR2 is LQKENI. V was pared by 3 bases and J by 7 bases, with 4 bases of the junction left unmatched. The chain's CDR3 is CASSPKDRVGYTF. As DNA, the CDR3 is TGTGCCAGCTCACCTAAGGACAGGGTTGGCTACACCTTC.

V and J are TRBV28 and TRBJ2-1; the D gene is possibly TRBD2 (6 bases). The CDR3 is 14 residues long. The germline V gene has CDR1 MDHEN and CDR2 SYDVKM. Trimming pared 5 bases from V and 2 bases from J, leaving 10 bases between. CDR3 amino acids: CASSRDFPYNEQFF. CDR3 DNA: TGTGCCAGCAGTAGGGACTTCCCCTACAATGAGCAGTTCTTC.

The chain combines TRBV5-4 with TRBJ1-1; D gene uncertain. CDR1 and CDR2 from the germline V gene are SGHNT and YYREEE (reference sequence). This CDR3 is built from 13 residues. The germline V and J ends were trimmed by 2 bases and 0 bases, with 5 bases remaining between them. CDR3 DNA: TGTGCCAGCAGCTTAGACATGAACACTGAAGCTTTCTTT. Residues: CASSLDMNTEAFF.

The V gene is TRBV7-8, the J gene TRBJ1-1; 8 bases align to TRBD1. Germline V gene data show CDR1 as SGHVS and CDR2 as FQNEAQ. This CDR3 region has 14 residues. J was trimmed by 4 bases and V by 3 bases; bases with no gene match: 4. The CDR3 bases are TGTGCCAGCAGCTTGGGGCAGGGGGCCACTGAAGCTTTCTTT. Translation gives CASSLGQGATEAFF. Looking up the rest from reference TRBV7-8 and TRBJ1-1 gives the full variable domain: GAGVSQSPRYKVAKRGQDVALRCDPISGHVSLFWYQQALGQGPEFLTYFQNEAQLDKSGLPSDRFFAERPEGSVSTLKIQRTQQEDSAVYLCASSLGQGATEAFFGQGTRLTVV.

CDR3 nucleotide sequence: TGCGCCAGCAGCCAAGAATTCGGCCGACTTAACTATGGCTACACCTTC. Encoded protein: CASSQEFGRLNYGYTF. The V and J genes are TRBV4-1 and TRBJ1-2; unclear D gene. The CDR3 contains 16 residues. Trimming took 0 bases from V and 1 from J, leaving 12 bases between them. The V gene's germline CDR1 is MGHRA and CDR2 YSYEKL.